The 11 T cell receptor beta chains in this list originate from one sample, sequenced in a study of shared clonotypes between healthy human individuals. Libraries were prepared by immunoSEQ multiplex PCR; TCRdb keeps only in-frame clonotypes and omits some of them. The sample yields about 2,200,000 clones, just over 90% seen once. Naive CD8 cells comprised CD45RO-negative, CCR7-positively selected cells, excluding terminally differentiated effector memory CD45RA+ cells. Sequencing input: naive CD8+ T cells from PBMCs. The source is a young man in good health. Some clones in this sample may be carry-over from other donors' samples.

This chain joins TRBV27 and TRBJ1-1; D remains unclear. V was trimmed by 10 bases and J by 0 bases, leaving 15 bases between them. The CDR3 has 14 residues. Germline CDR1 is MNHEY and CDR2 is SMNVEV (reference sequence). CDR3 residues: CAKTTAEMNTEAFF. The CDR3 DNA follows: TGTGCCAAGACGACGGCTGAGATGAACACTGAAGCTTTCTTT.

The chain joins TRBV11-2 to TRBJ1-5; 10 positions match TRBD1. This CDR3 is built from 17 residues. V was pared by 5 bases and J by 2 bases, with 9 bases of the junction left unmatched. The germline gives CDR1 SGHAT, CDR2 FQNNGV. The CDR3 protein is CASSHTAGTGGNQPQHF. CDR3 DNA: TGTGCCAGCAGCCACACGGCCGGGACAGGGGGCAATCAGCCCCAGCATTTT.

The genes are TRBV7-6 and TRBJ2-7; TRBD2 is a possible D gene (5 bases). V was shortened by 0 bases and J by 2 bases, with 23 bases between the two germline ends. Germline V CDR1 and CDR2: SGHVS, FNYEAQ. The CDR3 contains 19 residues. CDR3 sequence reads: CASSLALSSGPTLAYEQYF. The CDR3 DNA reads as TGTGCCAGCAGCTTAGCGCTTTCGAGCGGTCCAACCCTCGCCTACGAGCAGTACTTC.

This chain connects TRBV5-1 to TRBJ2-7; 12 bases are shared with TRBD2. There are 16 residues in the CDR3. CDR1 is SGHRS, CDR2 YFSETQ, per germline. Losses at the gene ends were 0 bases for V and 5 bases for J; bases not matched to a gene: 6. This CDR3 reads CASSLARLAGVNEQYF. The CDR3 DNA sequence: TGCGCCAGCAGCTTGGCCAGACTAGCGGGAGTTAACGAGCAGTACTTC.

This chain links TRBV29-1 with TRBJ2-1; D possibly corresponds to TRBD2 (6 bases). Germline values: CDR1 SQVTM, CDR2 ANQGSEA. The V end was cut by 0 bases, the J end by 2 bases, with 14 bases between. The CDR3 has 16 residues. The CDR3 sequence is CSVEDEGGAAYNEQFF. The CDR3 nucleotides read TGCAGCGTTGAAGATGAGGGCGGGGCAGCCTACAATGAGCAGTTCTTC.

The chain has TRBV5-6 and TRBJ2-7; 9 nucleotides align to TRBD2. Trimming at V came to 6 bases and at J to 7 bases, leaving 14 bases not matched to a gene. Germline V gene sequence: CDR1 SGHDT, CDR2 YYEEEE. CDR3 length: 15 residues. For the CDR3, the DNA is TGTGCCAGCACCTGGGGTAGCGGGAGTATTATAGAGCAGTACTTC. Translated: CASTWGSGSIIEQYF.

V is TRBV19 and J is TRBJ2-2; D uncertain. Germline V lookup: CDR1 LNHDA, CDR2 SQIVND (reference sequence). Trimming left V 8 bases short and J 0 bases short, with 10 bases between. The CDR3 runs 14 residues. CDR3 region: CASGPDSNTGELFF. DNA for the CDR3: TGTGCCAGTGGCCCCGATTCGAACACCGGGGAGCTGTTTTTT.

The chain recombines TRBV5-3 with TRBJ2-1; 10 positions agree with TRBD1. TRBV5-3 is classed as an ORF, of uncertain function. J was trimmed by 10 bases and V by 5 bases; bases with no gene match: 12. The CDR3 spans 15 residues. The CDR3 here is CARRRKDRGAREQFF. CDR3 nucleotides: TGTGCCAGAAGGAGGAAGGACAGGGGGGCCCGGGAGCAGTTCTTC.

The chain links TRBV5-8 to TRBJ2-1, with 11 bases matching TRBD2. V lost 3 bases to trimming and J lost 8 bases; unmatched junction nucleotides: 10. In germline, CDR1 is SGHTS, CDR2 YDEGEE. The CDR3 runs to 16 residues. CDR3 in DNA: TGTGCCAGCAGCTCACCCTGGGGTAGCGGGAGGGATGAGCAGTTCTTC. Its protein is CASSSPWGSGRDEQFF.

The chain uses TRBV7-9 and TRBJ1-2; possible D gene TRBD1, 5 bases. The germline V gene has CDR1 SEHNR and CDR2 FQNEAQ (reference sequence). Trimming left V 4 bases short and J 5 bases short, with 23 bases between. The CDR3 has 17 amino acids. CDR3 nucleotide sequence: TGTGCCAGCAGCTCGACGGGACGGGACGGACGGGGTTATGGCTACACCTTC. Its protein product is CASSSTGRDGRGYGYTF.

This rearrangement joins TRBV6-5 to TRBJ2-5; TRBD1 agrees at 7 bases. The junction had 8 bases not matched to a gene; V was cut back by 2 bases and J by 2 bases. Germline assignment: CDR1 MNHEY and CDR2 SVGAGI. The CDR3 has 16 residues. For the CDR3, the DNA is TGTGCCAGCAGTTACGAGGGACAGCCGGATCAAGAGACCCAGTACTTC. It specifies CASSYEGQPDQETQYF.